This T cell receptor (beta chain) came from a study of monozygotic twins with cystic fibrosis. The method was immunoSEQ multiplex PCR; TCRdb's version includes in-frame clones alone and lacks a portion of them. The sample yields around 34,000 clones, 66% seen once. The CDR3 contains 14 residues. V was clipped by 4 bases and J by 0 bases, with 12 bases between them. Germline CDR1 and CDR2: GTSNPN and SVGIG (reference sequence). Sequencing was carried out using blood. The V call is TRBV30, the J call TRBJ1-2; TRBD1 is a possible D gene (5 bases). This TCR derives from a girl under 18 with cystic fibrosis. The CDR3 reads CAWTETTANYGYTF. The DNA of the CDR3 is TGTGCCTGGACGGAGACGACAGCTAACTATGGCTACACCTTC.